This T cell receptor (beta chain) stems from a study of blood T cell repertoires in COVID-19. Study background: Whether acute or convalescent, the COVID-19 samples came from the United States, Italy and Spain. PBMCs, B-cell-depleted T cells, or T cells were the source of the cDNA or gDNA that made up the material.

Original processing notes: Amplification from reference gene primers served as the basis for estimated nucleated cell counts. The method was immunoSEQ multiplex PCR; TCRdb's version includes in-frame clones alone and lacks a portion of them. The V and J calls and clone size are taken from that table; D and trimming were inferred from the DNA. The data show about 200,000 clones, approximately 78% seen once. Patients in Seattle were enrolled during active infection, then followed longitudinally. Deletions cut 5 bases from V and 0 bases from J, with 7 bases between. The V gene's germline CDR1 is SGHTA and CDR2 FQGNSA. The length of the CDR3 is 14 residues.

The V and J genes are TRBV7-2 and TRBJ1-4, with no clear D. The TCR originated in a woman aged 70-85 years with COVID-19, enrolled during active disease. Input material: peripheral blood. The CDR3 region has the DNA TGTGCCAGCAGCCGGGGTGCAACTAATGAAAAACTGTTTTTT. Protein product: CASSRGATNEKLFF. Using reference TRBV7-2 and TRBJ1-4 for the parts outside the CDR3, the full variable domain is GAGVSQSPSNKVTEKGKDVELRCDPISGHTALYWYRQSLGQGLEFLIYFQGNSAPDKSGLPSDRFSAERTGGSVSTLTIQRTQQEDSAVYLCASSRGATNEKLFFGSGTQLSVL.